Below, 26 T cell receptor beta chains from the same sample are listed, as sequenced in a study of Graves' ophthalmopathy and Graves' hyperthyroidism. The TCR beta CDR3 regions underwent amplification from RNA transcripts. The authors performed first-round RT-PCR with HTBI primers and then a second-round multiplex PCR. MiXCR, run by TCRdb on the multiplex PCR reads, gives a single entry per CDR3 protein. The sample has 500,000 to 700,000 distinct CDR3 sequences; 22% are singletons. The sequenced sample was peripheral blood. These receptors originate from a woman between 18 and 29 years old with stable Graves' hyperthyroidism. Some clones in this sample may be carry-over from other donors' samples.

This CDR3 reads CASRLSGALNQPQHF. The CDR3 coding sequence is TGTGCCAGCAGACTCTCAGGGGCCCTCAATCAGCCCCAGCATTTT. The gene calls are TRBV12-3 or TRBV12-4 and TRBJ1-5; weak D call: TRBD1 (6 bases). CDR3 length: 15 amino acids. V was shortened by 6 bases and J by 3 bases, with 15 bases between the two germline ends.

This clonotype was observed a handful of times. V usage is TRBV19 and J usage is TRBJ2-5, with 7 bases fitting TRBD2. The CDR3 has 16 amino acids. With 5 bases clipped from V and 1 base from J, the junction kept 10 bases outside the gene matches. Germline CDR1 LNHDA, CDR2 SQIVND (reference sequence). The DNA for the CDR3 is TGTGCCAGTAGTCCCACGGCGGGAGCCTCCCAAGAGACCCAGTACTTC. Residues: CASSPTAGASQETQYF.

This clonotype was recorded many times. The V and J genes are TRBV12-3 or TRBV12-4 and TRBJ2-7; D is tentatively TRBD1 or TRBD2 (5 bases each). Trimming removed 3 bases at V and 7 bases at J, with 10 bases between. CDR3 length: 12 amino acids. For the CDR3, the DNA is TGTGCCAGCAGTTTCTCCGAGGGGGAGCAGTACTTC. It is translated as CASSFSEGEQYF.

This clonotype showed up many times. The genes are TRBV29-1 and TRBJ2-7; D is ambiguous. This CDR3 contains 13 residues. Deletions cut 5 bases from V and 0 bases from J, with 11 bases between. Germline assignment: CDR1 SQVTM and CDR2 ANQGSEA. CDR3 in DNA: TGCAGCGTTATAGGTCAGAGCTCCTACGAGCAGTACTTC. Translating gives CSVIGQSSYEQYF.

This CDR3 is CASSSLGETQYEQYF. CDR3 coding DNA: TGTGCCAGCAGTTCCCTCGGGGAGACACAGTACGAGCAGTACTTC. This rearrangement joins TRBV27 to TRBJ2-7; possible D gene TRBD2, 5 bases. The CDR3 extends over 15 amino acids. V gave up 4 bases and J gave up 4 bases, with 17 bases separating them. Germline CDR1 reads MNHEY; CDR2 reads SMNVEV (reference sequence).

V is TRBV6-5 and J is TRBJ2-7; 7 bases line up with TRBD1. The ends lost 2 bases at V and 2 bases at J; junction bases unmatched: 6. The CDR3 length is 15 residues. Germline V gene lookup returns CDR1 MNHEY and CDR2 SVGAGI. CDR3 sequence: CASSYEGGPTYEQYF. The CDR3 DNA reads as TGTGCCAGCAGTTACGAAGGGGGCCCAACCTACGAGCAGTACTTC.

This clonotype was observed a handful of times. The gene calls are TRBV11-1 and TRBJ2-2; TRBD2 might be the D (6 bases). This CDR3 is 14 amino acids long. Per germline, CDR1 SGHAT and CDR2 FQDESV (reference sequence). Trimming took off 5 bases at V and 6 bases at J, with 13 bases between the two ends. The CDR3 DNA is TGTGCCAGCAGCCTGACTGGCGGGGCCGGGGAGCTGTTTTTT. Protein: CASSLTGGAGELFF.

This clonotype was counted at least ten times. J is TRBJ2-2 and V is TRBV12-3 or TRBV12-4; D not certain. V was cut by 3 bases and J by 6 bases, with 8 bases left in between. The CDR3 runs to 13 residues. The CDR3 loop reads CASSFSGSGELFF. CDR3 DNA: TGTGCCAGCAGTTTTTCCGGGTCCGGGGAGCTGTTTTTT.

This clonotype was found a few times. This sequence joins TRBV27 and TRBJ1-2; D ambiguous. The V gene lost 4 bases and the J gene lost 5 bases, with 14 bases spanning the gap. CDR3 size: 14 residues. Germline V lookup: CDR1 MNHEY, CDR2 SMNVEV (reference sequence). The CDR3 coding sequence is TGTGCCAGCAGTTCTGCGGAGGGCCGGTATGGCTACACCTTC. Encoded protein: CASSSAEGRYGYTF.

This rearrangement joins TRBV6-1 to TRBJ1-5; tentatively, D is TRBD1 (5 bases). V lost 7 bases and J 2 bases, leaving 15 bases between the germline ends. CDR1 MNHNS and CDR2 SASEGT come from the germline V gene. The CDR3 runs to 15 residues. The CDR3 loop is CASNRGEVRNQPQHF. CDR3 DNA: TGTGCCAGCAATAGGGGTGAGGTTCGCAATCAGCCCCAGCATTTT.

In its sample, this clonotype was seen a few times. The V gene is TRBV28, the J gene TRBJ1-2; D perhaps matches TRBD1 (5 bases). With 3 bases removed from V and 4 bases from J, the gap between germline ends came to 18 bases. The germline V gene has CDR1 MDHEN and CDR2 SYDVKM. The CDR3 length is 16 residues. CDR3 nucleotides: TGTGCCAGCAGTTTTCTCTTAGGGGCGCTTACCTATGGCTACACCTTC. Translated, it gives CASSFLLGALTYGYTF.

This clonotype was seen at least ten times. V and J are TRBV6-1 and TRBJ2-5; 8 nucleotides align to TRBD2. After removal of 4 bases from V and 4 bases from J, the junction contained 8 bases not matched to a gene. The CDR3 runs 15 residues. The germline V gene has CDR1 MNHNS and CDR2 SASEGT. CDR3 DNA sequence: TGTGCCAGCAGTGTTAGCGGGGACGGACGAGAGACCCAGTACTTC. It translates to CASSVSGDGRETQYF.

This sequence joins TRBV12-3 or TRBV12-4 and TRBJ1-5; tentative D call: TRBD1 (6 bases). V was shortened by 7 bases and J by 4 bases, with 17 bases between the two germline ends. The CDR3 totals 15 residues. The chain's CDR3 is CASTRTARSNQPQHF. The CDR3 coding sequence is TGTGCCAGCACTCGGACAGCTAGATCAAATCAGCCCCAGCATTTT.

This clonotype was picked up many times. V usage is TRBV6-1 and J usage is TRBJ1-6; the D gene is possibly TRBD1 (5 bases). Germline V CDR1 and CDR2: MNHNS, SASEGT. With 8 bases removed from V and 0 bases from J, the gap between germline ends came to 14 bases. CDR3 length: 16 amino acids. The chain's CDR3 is CASASRVSSYNSPLHF. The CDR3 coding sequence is TGTGCCAGCGCATCCAGGGTGAGCTCCTATAATTCACCCCTCCACTTT.

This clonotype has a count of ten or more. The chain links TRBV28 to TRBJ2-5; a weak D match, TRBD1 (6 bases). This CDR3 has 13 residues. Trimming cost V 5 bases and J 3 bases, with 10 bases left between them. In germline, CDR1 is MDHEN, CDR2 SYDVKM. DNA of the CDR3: TGTGCCAGCAGTCCCTCAGGGGAAGAGACCCAGTACTTC. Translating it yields CASSPSGEETQYF.

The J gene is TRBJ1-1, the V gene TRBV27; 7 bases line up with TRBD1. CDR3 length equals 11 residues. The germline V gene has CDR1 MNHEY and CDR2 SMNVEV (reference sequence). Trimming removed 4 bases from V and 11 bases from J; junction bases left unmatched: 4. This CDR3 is CASSWQGVAFF. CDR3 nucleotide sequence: TGTGCCAGCAGTTGGCAGGGGGTGGCTTTCTTT.

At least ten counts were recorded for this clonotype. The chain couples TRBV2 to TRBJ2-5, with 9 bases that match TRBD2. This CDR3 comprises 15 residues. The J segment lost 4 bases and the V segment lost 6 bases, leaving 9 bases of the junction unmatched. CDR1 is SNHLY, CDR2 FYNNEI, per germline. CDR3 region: CASSPNRTSAETQYF. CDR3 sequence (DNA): TGTGCCAGCAGCCCCAATCGGACTAGCGCAGAGACCCAGTACTTC.

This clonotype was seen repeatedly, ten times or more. For the CDR3, the DNA is TGCAGTGCTAGTTCCCAGCAGAACACTGAAGCTTTCTTT. It yields the protein CSASSQQNTEAFF. This chain connects TRBV20-1 to TRBJ1-1; D unresolved. The germline V gene has CDR1 DFQATT and CDR2 SNEGSKA (reference sequence). This CDR3 contains 13 residues. Trimming removed 3 bases at V and 1 base at J, with 9 bases between.

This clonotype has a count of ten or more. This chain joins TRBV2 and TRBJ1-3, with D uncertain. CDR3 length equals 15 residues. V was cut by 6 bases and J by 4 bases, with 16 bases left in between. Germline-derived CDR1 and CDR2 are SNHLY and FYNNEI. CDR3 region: CASRLTVTAGNTIYF. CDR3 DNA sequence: TGTGCCAGCAGACTAACAGTCACGGCAGGAAACACCATATATTTT.

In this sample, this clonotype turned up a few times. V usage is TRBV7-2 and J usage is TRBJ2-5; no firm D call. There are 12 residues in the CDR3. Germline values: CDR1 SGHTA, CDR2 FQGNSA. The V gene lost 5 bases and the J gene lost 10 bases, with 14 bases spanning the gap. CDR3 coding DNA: TGTGCCAGCAGCCTGGACGTGTCACACCAGTACTTC. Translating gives CASSLDVSHQYF.

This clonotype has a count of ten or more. The CDR3 here is CASSEGLILYEQYF. The DNA of the CDR3 is TGTGCCAGCAGCGAGGGACTGATCCTCTACGAGCAGTACTTC. This chain links TRBV6-1 with TRBJ2-7; D might be TRBD2 (6 bases). CDR3 length equals 14 residues. The V end was cut by 6 bases, the J end by 3 bases, with 15 bases between. Germline CDR1 is MNHNS and CDR2 is SASEGT.

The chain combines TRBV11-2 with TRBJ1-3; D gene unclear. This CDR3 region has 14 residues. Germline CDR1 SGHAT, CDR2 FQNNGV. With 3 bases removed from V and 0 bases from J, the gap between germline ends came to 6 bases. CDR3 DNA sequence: TGTGCCAGCAGCTTCGGCAACTCTGGAAACACCATATATTTT. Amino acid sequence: CASSFGNSGNTIYF.

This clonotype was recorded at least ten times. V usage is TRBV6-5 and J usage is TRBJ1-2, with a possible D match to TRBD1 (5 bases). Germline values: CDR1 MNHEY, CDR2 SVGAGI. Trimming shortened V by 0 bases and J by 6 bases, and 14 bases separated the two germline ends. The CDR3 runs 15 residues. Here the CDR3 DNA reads TGTGCCAGCAGTTACTCGAGTCGTGTAGGGGATGGCTACACCTTC. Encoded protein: CASSYSSRVGDGYTF.

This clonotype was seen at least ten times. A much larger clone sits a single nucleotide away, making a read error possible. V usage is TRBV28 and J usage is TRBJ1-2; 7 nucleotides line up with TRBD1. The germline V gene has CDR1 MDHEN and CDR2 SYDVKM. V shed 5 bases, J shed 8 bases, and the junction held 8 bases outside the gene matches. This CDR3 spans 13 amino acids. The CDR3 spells CASSLKGARGYTF. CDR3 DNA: TGTGCCAGCAGTCTAAAGGGGGCGCGGGGCTACACCTTC.

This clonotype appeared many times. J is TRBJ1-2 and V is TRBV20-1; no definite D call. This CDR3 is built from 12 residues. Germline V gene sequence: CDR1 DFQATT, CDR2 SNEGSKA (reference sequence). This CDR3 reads CSTAPGHDGYTF. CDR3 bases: TGCAGCACGGCACCCGGGCATGATGGCTACACCTTC.

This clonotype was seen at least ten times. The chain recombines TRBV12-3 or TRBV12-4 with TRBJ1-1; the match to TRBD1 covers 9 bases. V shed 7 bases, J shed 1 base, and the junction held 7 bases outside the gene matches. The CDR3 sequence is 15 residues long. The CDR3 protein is CASNRPTGGNTEAFF. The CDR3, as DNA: TGTGCCAGCAACCGCCCGACAGGGGGGAACACTGAAGCTTTCTTT.